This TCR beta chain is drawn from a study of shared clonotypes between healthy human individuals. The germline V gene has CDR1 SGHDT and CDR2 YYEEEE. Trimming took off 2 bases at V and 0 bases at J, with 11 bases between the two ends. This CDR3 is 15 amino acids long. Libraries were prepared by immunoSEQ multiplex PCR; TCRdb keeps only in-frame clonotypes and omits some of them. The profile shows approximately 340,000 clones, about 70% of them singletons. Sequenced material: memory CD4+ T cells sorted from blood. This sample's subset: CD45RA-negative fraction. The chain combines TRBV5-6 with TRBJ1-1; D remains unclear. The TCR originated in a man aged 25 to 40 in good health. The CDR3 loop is CASSFSVAMNTEAFF. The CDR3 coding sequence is TGTGCCAGCAGCTTCTCGGTGGCTATGAACACTGAAGCTTTCTTT.